The 7 T cell receptor beta chains listed next were all sequenced from one sample in a study of blood T cell repertoires in COVID-19. TCRdb's copy holds only in-frame clones and misses some; the assay was immunoSEQ multiplex PCR. This table has some 150,000 clones, roughly nine tenths appearing once. The sequenced sample was peripheral blood. The source of these receptors is a woman aged 40 to 55 with acute or convalescent COVID-19.

V usage is TRBV7-3 and J usage is TRBJ2-2; 10 positions agree with TRBD2. This CDR3 contains 17 residues. V trimming: 5 bases; J trimming: 5 bases; junction bases outside the gene matches: 11. Germline values: CDR1 SGHTA, CDR2 FQGTGA. The CDR3 DNA reads as TGTGCCAGCAGCCGAGACGTGGCTAGCGGGAGAACCGGGGAGCTGTTTTTT. Residues: CASSRDVASGRTGELFF.

This clone was detected once. The genes are TRBV10-3 and TRBJ2-1; 7 bases fit TRBD2. Germline V CDR1 and CDR2: ENHRY, SYGVKD. The CDR3 loop spans 14 amino acids. Trimming cost V 7 bases and J 5 bases; bases outside gene matches: 8. This CDR3 is CAINSGLADNEQFF. CDR3 nucleotides: TGTGCCATCAACAGTGGGCTAGCGGACAATGAGCAGTTCTTC.

This clone was observed once. V gene TRBV27 combines with J gene TRBJ2-3, with 9 bases that match TRBD2. V lost 7 bases and J lost 10; bases outside the gene matches: 12. The germline CDR1 and CDR2 sequences are MNHEY and SMNVEV (reference sequence). This CDR3 contains 14 residues. The chain's CDR3 is CASKRLAEQGAQYF. CDR3 DNA sequence: TGTGCCAGCAAGAGACTAGCGGAGCAGGGTGCGCAGTATTTT.

The chain uses TRBV10-3 and TRBJ2-1; D unresolved. Germline assignment: CDR1 ENHRY and CDR2 SYGVKD. Trimming shortened V by 4 bases and J by 0 bases, and 10 bases separated the two germline ends. The CDR3 totals 15 residues. The DNA for the CDR3 is TGTGCCATCAGTGGCGCTTCGGGCTCCTACAATGAGCAGTTCTTC. Protein product: CAISGASGSYNEQFF.

As to this clone: The sample contains more than one DNA sequence encoding this CDR3. CDR3 loop: CASSLDGQGNQPQHF. The CDR3 region has the DNA TGCGCCAGCAGCTTGGACGGACAGGGCAATCAGCCCCAGCATTTT. The rearrangement links TRBV5-1 to TRBJ1-5; 7 bases are a match to TRBD1. V lost 0 bases to trimming and J lost 2 bases; unmatched junction nucleotides: 2. The germline gives CDR1 SGHRS, CDR2 YFSETQ. The CDR3 runs to 15 residues.

The rearrangement joins TRBV30 to TRBJ2-7, with D possibly being TRBD2 (6 bases). CDR1 and CDR2 (germline): GTSNPN, SVGIG (reference sequence). Trimming took 2 bases from V and 5 from J, leaving 16 bases between them. The CDR3 consists of 14 residues. The CDR3 region is CAWSRGIWDDEQYF. CDR3 DNA: TGTGCCTGGAGTCGGGGGATTTGGGACGACGAGCAGTACTTC.

This chain connects TRBV30 to TRBJ2-7; 9 positions agree with TRBD1. Germline V gene sequence: CDR1 GTSNPN, CDR2 SVGIG (reference sequence). The CDR3 sequence is 12 residues long. Germline trimming cut 5 bases from V and 7 bases from J; bases unmatched to any gene: 6. The CDR3 region has the DNA TGTGCCTGGCGGACAGGGGCCGCAGAGCAGTACTTC. It specifies CAWRTGAAEQYF.